This TCR beta chain was identified during a study of blood T cell repertoires in COVID-19 (dated by TCRdb to the early 2020s). For context, the study as a whole: The collaborator samples originated in the United States, Italy and Spain and spanned the acute and convalescent phases of COVID-19. The prospective study material was composed of cDNA or gDNA derived from T cells, B-cell-depleted T cells, or PBMCs. Subjects who had been exposed to COVID-19, were actively infected with it, or had recovered from it provided the deeply sampled blood TCRbeta repertoires that made up the dataset. A freely available public database, intended as a resource for researchers studying the immune response to SARS-CoV-2, is where the repertoires were released. Samples were obtained from the ongoing ImmuneRACE study (first 160 participants) and from about 1,300 subjects provided by 6 global collaborators. Nearly every sample came with metadata listing a de-identified subject ID, COVID-19 status, age in years and sex. Where available, HLA class I and class II types were obtained from metadata supplied by the sample provider rather than from assay-based typing. Findings and caveats that apply to the study as a whole: The quantity of clinical and demographic metadata differed by source and by participant and was supplied without curation.

One collaborating source in Seattle enrolled patients during active infection and followed them longitudinally through the course of disease. The collaborating institutions used their own protocols to collect whole blood in K2EDTA tubes. For TCRbeta analysis, collaborators shipped samples as frozen whole blood, isolated PBMCs, or DNA extracted from either of those sample types. With regard to this clone: Its antigen specificity is not known. No base qualities exist here, and no much larger clone lies one base off it.

TCRbeta CDR3 regions were amplified from genomic DNA by means of the immunoSEQ Assay, a bias-controlled multiplex PCR. Per the source publication's procedure: Within the assay, amplification of reference gene primers was used to estimate how many nucleated cells each sample contained. To quantify the absolute abundance of each unique TCRbeta CDR3 rearrangement, sequence reads were collapsed and filtered. For each sample, productive Simpson clonality was calculated as the square root of Simpson's diversity index over productive rearrangements. The table was pulled from immuneACCESS by TCRdb, which kept in-frame rearrangements only. Such tables lose some clones; where checked, under half of the loss comes from unresolved V genes, and the rest has no known cause. The V and J calls and the clone size are those of that table, but D and trimming were determined from the DNA. The sample table lists more than 300,000 clones, about 89% of them with a count of one. Of the sample, roughly a tenth falls within the top ten clones.

Sequences were obtained from peripheral blood. The source of this sequence is a woman in her twenties or thirties with COVID-19, enrolled during active disease.

The CDR3 protein sequence reads: CASSPTGFVKNIQYF. The nucleotide sequence reads as follows: TGTGCCAGCAGCCCGACAGGGTTCGTCAAAAACATTCAGTACTTC. The V gene is TRBV7-2 and the J gene is TRBJ2-4, with 7 bases matching TRBD1. The V end gives up 5 bases and the J end 3 bases, leaving 7 bases in the junction not matched to a gene. CDR1 and CDR2 (SGHTA, FQGNSA) derive from the germline V gene. The CDR3 numbers 15 residues from cysteine through phenylalanine. The kept DNA is CDR3 alone, 45 bases in frame from the first base.